The 21 T cell receptor beta chains listed next were all sequenced from one sample in a study of T cell repertoires in cytomegalovirus infection. MiXCR, applied by TCRdb to the reads, yields one record per CDR3 protein. The sample yields 20,000 to 30,000 distinct CDR3 sequences, 22% seen once. The antigens of these receptors remain unknown. Sequenced material: CD8+ T cells from cultured PBMCs, taken from culture after CMV antigen stimulation. The source is a human donor in good health (CMV status not recorded). Some clones in this sample may be carry-over from other donors' samples.

CDR3 protein: CASSLDWDRKYEQYF. As DNA, the CDR3 is TGTGCCAGCAGTCTCGACTGGGACAGGAAATACGAGCAGTACTTC. The chain is built from TRBV28 and TRBJ2-7, with TRBD1 identical over 8 bases. V was clipped by 5 bases and J by 4 bases; unmatched bases: 10. The CDR3 runs 15 residues. Per the germline V gene, CDR1 is MDHEN and CDR2 is SYDVKM.

V and J are TRBV12-3 or TRBV12-4 and TRBJ2-6; tentatively, D is TRBD1 (6 bases). This CDR3 contains 19 residues. V was shortened by 5 bases and J by 0 bases, with 20 bases between the two germline ends. This chain's CDR3 is CASSPTGALLNSGANVLTF. Written as DNA, the CDR3 is TGTGCCAGCAGTCCGACAGGTGCCTTGTTAAACTCTGGGGCCAACGTCCTGACTTTC.

The chain links TRBV2 to TRBJ1-5; the D gene is possibly TRBD1 (5 bases). This CDR3 spans 14 amino acids. V was pared by 2 bases and J by 7 bases, with 12 bases between. The germline V gene has CDR1 SNHLY and CDR2 FYNNEI. Here the CDR3 reads CASSENAGSQPQHF. Written as DNA, the CDR3 is TGTGCCAGCAGTGAAAATGCAGGGTCCCAGCCCCAGCATTTT. Drawing the rest from reference TRBV2 and TRBJ1-5, the complete variable domain is EPEVTQTPSHQVTQMGQEVILRCVPISNHLYFYWYRQILGQKVEFLVSFYNNEISEKSEIFDDQFSVERPDGSNFTLKIRSTKLEDSAMYFCASSENAGSQPQHFGDGTRLSIL.

The gene calls are TRBV3-1 and TRBJ2-2; D is unclear. V was pared by 4 bases and J by 1 base, with 7 bases between. CDR3 length equals 14 residues. CDR1 is LGHDT and CDR2 is YNNKEL in the germline V gene (reference sequence). The DNA for the CDR3 is TGTGCCAGCAGCCGCTTTGGGAACACCGGGGAGCTGTTTTTT. Protein: CASSRFGNTGELFF. Full variable domain (remainder filled in from reference TRBV3-1 and TRBJ2-2): DTAVSQTPKYLVTQMGNDKSIKCEQNLGHDTMYWYKQDSKKFLKIMFSYNNKELIINETVPNRFSPKSPDKAHLNLHINSLELGDSAVYFCASSRFGNTGELFFGEGSRLTVL.

This clonotype appeared many times. V and J are TRBV19 and TRBJ1-5, with D maybe TRBD1 (6 bases). This CDR3 region has 13 residues. The germline gives CDR1 LNHDA, CDR2 SQIVND (reference sequence). Trimming took 9 bases from V and 5 from J, leaving 14 bases between them. The CDR3 protein is CASTVTGYQPQHF. In DNA, the CDR3 is TGTGCCAGCACTGTCACAGGGTATCAGCCCCAGCATTTT.

This clonotype showed up just a few times. J is TRBJ2-5 and V is TRBV20-1, with D possibly TRBD1 on 5 matching bases. Germline V lookup: CDR1 DFQATT, CDR2 SNEGSKA (reference sequence). The CDR3 sequence is 16 residues long. Trimming removed 3 bases from V and 5 bases from J, with 22 bases in between. DNA for the CDR3: TGCAGTGCTAGGTACCCCACCCTTATGGGGCTTGAGACCCAGTACTTC. This encodes CSARYPTLMGLETQYF.

This clonotype was recorded many times. The gene calls are TRBV7-9 and TRBJ2-7; tentative D call: TRBD2 (5 bases). V was pared by 5 bases and J by 2 bases, with 10 bases between. Germline values: CDR1 SEHNR, CDR2 FQNEAQ (reference sequence). The CDR3 is made up of 13 amino acids. The CDR3, as DNA: TGTGCCAGCAGCGGGAGCCGGGCCTACGAGCAGTACTTC. It specifies CASSGSRAYEQYF.

This clonotype has a count of ten or more. The genes are TRBV11-2 and TRBJ2-7; D is perhaps TRBD2 (6 bases). The CDR3 has 15 residues. Deletions cut 3 bases from V and 2 bases from J, with 14 bases between. CDR1 and CDR2 (germline): SGHAT, FQNNGV. The CDR3 nucleotides read TGTGCCAGCAGCTTGGGCGGGACGGACACCTACGAGCAGTACTTC. This translates into CASSLGGTDTYEQYF. The full variable domain, completed using reference TRBV11-2 and TRBJ2-7, is EAGVAQSPRYKIIEKRQSVAFWCNPISGHATLYWYQQILGQGPKLLIQFQNNGVVDDSQLPKDRFSAERLKGVDSTLKIQPAKLEDSAVYLCASSLGGTDTYEQYFGPGTRLTVT.

This clonotype was observed many times. The CDR3 spells CASSSPSGGITDTQYF. Here the CDR3 DNA reads TGTGCCAGCAGCTCCCCTAGCGGGGGCATTACAGATACGCAGTATTTT. The chain couples TRBV7-2 to TRBJ2-3, with 10 bases fitting TRBD2. The V gene end was trimmed by 4 bases and the J gene end by 3 bases; junction bases not matched to a gene: 7. Germline V gives CDR1 SGHTA, CDR2 FQGNSA. CDR3 length equals 16 residues.

The sample holds a few counts of this clonotype. V and J are TRBV6-1 and TRBJ2-2; D gene uncertain. CDR3 length: 13 residues. Germline V gene data show CDR1 as MNHNS and CDR2 as SASEGT. The V gene lost 0 bases and the J gene lost 7 bases, with 6 bases spanning the gap. Here the CDR3 DNA reads TGTGCCAGCAGTGAAGCGCGTGGCGGGGAGCTGTTTTTT. This codes for CASSEARGGELFF.

There are a few counts of this clonotype. The chain uses TRBV4-2 and TRBJ2-3; D is unresolved. Germline loops: CDR1 LGHNA, CDR2 YNFKEQ. The V gene lost 1 base and the J gene lost 2 bases, with 10 bases spanning the gap. CDR3 length: 15 amino acids. The CDR3: CASSQVRYSTDTQYF. The CDR3 DNA reads TGTGCCAGCAGCCAAGTTCGGTACTCCACAGATACGCAGTATTTT.

This rearrangement joins TRBV6-6 to TRBJ1-2; 9 bases match TRBD1. The CDR3 loop spans 13 amino acids. After removal of 5 bases from V and 6 bases from J, the junction contained 4 bases not matched to a gene. In germline, CDR1 is MNHNY, CDR2 SVGAGI (reference sequence). CDR3 DNA sequence: TGTGCCAGCAGTGTACAGGGGGCTGATGGCTACACCTTC. It translates to CASSVQGADGYTF.

This clonotype turned up a few times. The gene calls are TRBV5-6 and TRBJ1-1, with TRBD1 as a possible D gene (6 bases). Germline CDR1 SGHDT, CDR2 YYEEEE. The CDR3 extends over 12 amino acids. V shed 2 bases and J shed 8 bases, with 10 bases lying between them. CDR3 region: CASSLLRGEAFF. As DNA, the CDR3 is TGTGCCAGCAGCTTACTCAGGGGAGAAGCTTTCTTT.

The chain combines TRBV6-6 with TRBJ2-5; TRBD1 or TRBD2 may be the D gene (6 bases each). From germline, CDR1 is MNHNY and CDR2 SVGAGI (reference sequence). This CDR3 is 14 amino acids long. V lost 7 bases to trimming and J lost 1 base, with 13 bases between them. CDR3 DNA sequence: TGTGCCAGCACGCCGGGGGCAGGCCAAGAGACCCAGTACTTC. Its protein is CASTPGAGQETQYF.

The V and J genes are TRBV27 and TRBJ2-2, with TRBD2 matching over 12 bases. The CDR3 is 15 residues long. The ends lost 5 bases at V and 4 bases at J; junction bases unmatched: 2. Germline loops: CDR1 MNHEY, CDR2 SMNVEV (reference sequence). The CDR3 region is CASSRTSGVTGELFF. In nucleotides, the CDR3 is TGTGCCAGCAGTAGGACTAGCGGGGTCACCGGGGAGCTGTTTTTT.

The rearrangement joins TRBV5-4 to TRBJ1-2, with no clear D. Germline V CDR1 and CDR2: SGHNT, YYREEE (reference sequence). CDR3 size: 16 residues. V lost 1 base and J lost 4, with 17 bases in between. This chain's CDR3 is CASSLFVGPLTYGYTF. The CDR3 nucleotides are TGTGCCAGCAGCTTGTTTGTCGGACCCCTGACCTATGGCTACACCTTC.

The chain couples TRBV7-9 to TRBJ1-3; TRBD1 might be the D (5 bases). V lost 8 bases, J lost 1 base, and 18 bases lay in between. CDR3 size: 16 residues. CDR1 is SEHNR, CDR2 FQNEAQ, per germline (reference sequence). The DNA for the CDR3 is TGTGCCAGCGAACCCCCGGGACCGGGATCTGGAAACACCATATATTTT. The encoded protein is CASEPPGPGSGNTIYF.

This clonotype was counted once. This chain links TRBV2 with TRBJ2-7, with a possible D match to TRBD1 (6 bases). The V end was cut by 1 base, the J end by 3 bases, with 13 bases between. Germline V gene data show CDR1 as SNHLY and CDR2 as FYNNEI. This CDR3 has 15 amino acids. CDR3 protein: CASSEGSQGYYEQYF. CDR3 nucleotide sequence: TGTGCCAGCAGTGAAGGTAGTCAGGGGTACTACGAGCAGTACTTC.

This clonotype was seen more than once but under ten times. V is TRBV28 and J is TRBJ1-1, with TRBD1 matching over 8 bases. V shed 5 bases, J shed 7 bases, and the junction held 9 bases outside the gene matches. Germline V CDR1 and CDR2: MDHEN, SYDVKM. The CDR3 contains 14 residues. CDR3 sequence (DNA): TGTGCCAGCAGTCCCCGGGACAGGCGAGATGAAGCTTTCTTT. This translates into CASSPRDRRDEAFF.

The chain uses TRBV10-3 and TRBJ1-4; perhaps TRBD1 as D (5 bases). The CDR3 contains 17 residues. V was clipped by 5 bases and J by 3 bases, with 19 bases between them. CDR1 ENHRY and CDR2 SYGVKD come from the germline V gene. CDR3 DNA: TGTGCCATCAGTCAAACAGGTTCGGGAGTTGCTAATGAAAAACTGTTTTTT. Its protein product is CAISQTGSGVANEKLFF.

The chain employs TRBV7-6 and TRBJ2-1; the D gene could be TRBD1 or TRBD2 (5 bases each). Germline CDR1 and CDR2: SGHVS and FNYEAQ. The germline V and J ends were trimmed by 2 bases and 7 bases, with 12 bases remaining between them. The CDR3 is 14 residues long. The CDR3 protein is CASSLYRDANEQFF. The CDR3 nucleotides read TGTGCCAGCAGCTTATACCGGGACGCTAATGAGCAGTTCTTC.